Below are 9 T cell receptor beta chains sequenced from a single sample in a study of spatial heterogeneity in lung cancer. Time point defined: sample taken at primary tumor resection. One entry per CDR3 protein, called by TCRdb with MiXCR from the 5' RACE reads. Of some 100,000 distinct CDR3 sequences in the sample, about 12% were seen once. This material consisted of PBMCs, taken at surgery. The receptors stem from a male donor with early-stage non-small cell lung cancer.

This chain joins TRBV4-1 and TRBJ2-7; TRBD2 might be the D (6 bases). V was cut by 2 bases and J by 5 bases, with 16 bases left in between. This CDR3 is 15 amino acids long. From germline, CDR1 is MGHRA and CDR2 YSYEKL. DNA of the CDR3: TGCGCCAGCAGCCAAACCTTCACTAGGACTAACGAGCAGTACTTC. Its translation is CASSQTFTRTNEQYF.

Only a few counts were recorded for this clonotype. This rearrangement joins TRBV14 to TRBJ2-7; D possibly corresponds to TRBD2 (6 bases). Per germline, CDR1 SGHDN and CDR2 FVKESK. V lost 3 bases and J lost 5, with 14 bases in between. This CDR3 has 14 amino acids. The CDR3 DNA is TGTGCCAGCAGCCACCGGAGGGCTGCTAACGAGCAGTACTTC. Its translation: CASSHRRAANEQYF.

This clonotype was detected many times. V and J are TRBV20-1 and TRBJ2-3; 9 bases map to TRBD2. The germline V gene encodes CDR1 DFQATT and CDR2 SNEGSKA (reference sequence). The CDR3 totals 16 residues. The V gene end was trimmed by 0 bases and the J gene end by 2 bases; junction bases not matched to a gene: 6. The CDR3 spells CSARDFVAGATDTQYF. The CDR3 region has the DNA TGCAGTGCTAGAGATTTCGTAGCGGGAGCCACAGATACGCAGTATTTT.

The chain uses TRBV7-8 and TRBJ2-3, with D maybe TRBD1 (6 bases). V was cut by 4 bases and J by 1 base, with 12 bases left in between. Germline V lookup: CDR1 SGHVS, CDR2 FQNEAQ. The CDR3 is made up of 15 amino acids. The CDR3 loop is CASSSGVVGTDTQYF. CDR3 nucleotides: TGTGCCAGCAGCTCAGGGGTGGTCGGCACAGATACGCAGTATTTT.

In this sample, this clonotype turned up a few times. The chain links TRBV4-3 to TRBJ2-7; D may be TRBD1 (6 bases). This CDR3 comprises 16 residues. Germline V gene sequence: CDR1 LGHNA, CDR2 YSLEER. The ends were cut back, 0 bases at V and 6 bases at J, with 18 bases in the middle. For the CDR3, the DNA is TGCGCCAGCAGCCAAGATTTTGGGGGCGCCTCCGGCGAGCAGTACTTC. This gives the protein CASSQDFGGASGEQYF.

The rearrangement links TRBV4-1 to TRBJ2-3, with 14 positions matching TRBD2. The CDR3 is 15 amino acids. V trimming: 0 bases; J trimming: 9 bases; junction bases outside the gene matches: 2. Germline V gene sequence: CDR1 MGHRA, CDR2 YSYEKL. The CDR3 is CASSQEGLAGVTQYF. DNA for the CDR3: TGCGCCAGCAGCCAAGAGGGACTAGCGGGAGTCACGCAGTATTTT.

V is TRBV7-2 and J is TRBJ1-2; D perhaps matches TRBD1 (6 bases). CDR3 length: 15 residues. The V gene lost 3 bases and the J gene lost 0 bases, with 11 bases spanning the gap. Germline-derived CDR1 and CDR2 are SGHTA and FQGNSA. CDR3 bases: TGTGCCAGCAGCTTTGGCACAGGGTCTAACTATGGCTACACCTTC. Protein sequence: CASSFGTGSNYGYTF. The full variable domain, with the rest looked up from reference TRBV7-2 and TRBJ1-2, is GAGVSQSPSNKVTEKGKDVELRCDPISGHTALYWYRQSLGQGLEFLIYFQGNSAPDKSGLPSDRFSAERTGGSVSTLTIQRTQQEDSAVYLCASSFGTGSNYGYTFGSGTRLTVV.

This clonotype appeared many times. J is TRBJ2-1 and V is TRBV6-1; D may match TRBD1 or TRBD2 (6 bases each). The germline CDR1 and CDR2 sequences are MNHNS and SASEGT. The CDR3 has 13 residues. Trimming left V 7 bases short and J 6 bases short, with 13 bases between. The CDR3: CASTLWGANEQFF. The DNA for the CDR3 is TGTGCCAGCACTCTCTGGGGGGCCAATGAGCAGTTCTTC.

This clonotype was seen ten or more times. CDR3 protein: CASSVDRDPQPQHF. CDR3 sequence (DNA): TGTGCCAGCAGCGTCGACAGGGATCCTCAGCCCCAGCATTTT. The gene calls are TRBV6-1 and TRBJ1-5, with TRBD1 matching over 7 bases. The V gene's germline CDR1 is MNHNS and CDR2 SASEGT. V gave up 6 bases and J gave up 6 bases; unmatched junction bases: 8. The CDR3 is 14 residues long.